A selection of T cell receptor beta chains follows, all from one sample in a study of blood T cell repertoires in COVID-19. The method was immunoSEQ multiplex PCR; TCRdb's version includes in-frame clones alone and lacks a portion of them. The sample has around 270,000 clones; about 88% are singletons. Specimen: peripheral blood. The receptors here all came from a man aged 55 to 70 who had recovered from COVID-19. Both conserved end residues are part of each CDR3. D genes are given only for firm matches. Only part of the rows carry a size: once, few, many, or a class if the clone is expanded.

TRBJ2-5,once,TRBV4-1,TRBD1,CASSGQGSQETQYF,TGCGCCAGCAGTGGACAGGGGTCACAAGAGACCCAGTACTTC
TRBJ1-3,.,TRBV7-9,.,CASSPATGRLGNTIYF,TGTGCCAGCAGTCCAGCTACGGGGAGGCTTGGAAACACCATATATTTT
TRBJ1-6,.,TRBV5-1,TRBD1,CASALIGTGSFRGSPLHF,TGCGCCAGCGCCCTTATTGGGACAGGGAGCTTTCGGGGCTCACCCCTCCACTTT
TRBJ2-7,.,TRBV4-2,TRBD1,CASSQVWQGEYEQYF,TGTGCCAGCAGCCAAGTGTGGCAGGGGGAATACGAGCAGTACTTC
TRBJ1-3,.,TRBV3-1/TRBV3-2,TRBD1,CASSPTGATMDTIYF,TGTGCCAGCAGCCCGACAGGGGCCACGATGGACACCATATATTTT
TRBJ1-2,.,TRBV24-1,.,CATSVDRTSNYGYTF,TGTGCCACCAGTGTGGACAGAACTTCTAACTATGGCTACACCTTC
TRBJ1-1,.,TRBV10-3,.,CAISESKTGLNTEAFF,TGTGCCATCAGTGAGTCAAAGACGGGATTGAACACTGAAGCTTTCTTT
TRBJ1-5,.,TRBV21-1,.,CASSHSGQRNQPQHF,TGTGCCAGCAGCCATTCAGGACAGAGGAATCAGCCCCAGCATTTT
TRBJ1-6,.,TRBV3-1/TRBV3-2,TRBD1,CASSQAHRGNSPLHF,TGTGCCAGCAGCCAGGCCCACAGGGGTAATTCACCCCTCCACTTT
TRBJ2-3,.,TRBV9,TRBD2,CASSGSRGGTSTDTQYF,TGTGCCAGCAGCGGCAGCCGCGGGGGGACTAGCACAGATACGCAGTATTTT
TRBJ1-2,.,TRBV4-2,.,CASSLTGFGYTF,TGTGCCAGCAGCCTTACAGGGTTTGGCTACACCTTC
TRBJ1-6,.,TRBV5-4,.,CASSLHGGGSYNSPLHF,TGTGCCAGCAGCTTGCACGGGGGAGGGTCCTATAATTCACCCCTCCACTTT
TRBJ2-1,.,TRBV4-2,.,CASSPEGSSYNEQFF,TGTGCCAGCAGCCCTGAGGGTAGCTCCTACAATGAGCAGTTCTTC
TRBJ2-2,.,TRBV9,TRBD1,CASSTGVSAGELFF,TGTGCCAGCTCGACAGGGGTATCGGCCGGGGAGCTGTTTTTT
TRBJ2-3,.,TRBV5-1,TRBD2,CASSGERGGSGDTQYF,TGCGCCAGCAGCGGTGAGCGGGGGGGTTCGGGAGATACGCAGTATTTT
TRBJ2-2,.,TRBV11-3,.,CASSLDRGHTGELFF,TGTGCCAGCAGCTTAGATCGGGGTCACACCGGGGAGCTGTTTTTT
TRBJ2-3,.,TRBV6-6,TRBD2,CASSYGLAGSTDTQYF,TGTGCCAGCAGCTACGGACTAGCGGGAAGCACAGATACGCAGTATTTT
TRBJ2-3,.,TRBV7-6,TRBD2,CASSKGLAGGRTDTQYF,TGTGCCAGCAGCAAGGGTCTAGCGGGGGGCCGCACAGATACGCAGTATTTT
TRBJ1-2,.,TRBV15,TRBD1,CATSREGTGQGGYTF,TGTGCCACCAGCAGAGAGGGAACCGGACAGGGTGGCTACACCTTC
TRBJ1-6,.,TRBV3-1/TRBV3-2,.,CASSQGPGRVAPLHF,TGTGCCAGCAGCCAAGGCCCAGGGAGGGTGGCTCCCCTCCACTTT
TRBJ2-3,.,TRBV2,.,CASGRQQGTDTQYF,TGTGCCAGCGGCAGACAGCAAGGCACAGATACGCAGTATTTT
TRBJ1-2,.,TRBV12-5,.,CASGFGGPNYGYTF,TGTGCTAGTGGTTTCGGCGGGCCCAACTATGGCTACACCTTC
TRBJ1-1,.,TRBV7-2,TRBD1,CASSFWTGANTEAFF,TGTGCCAGCAGCTTCTGGACAGGGGCAAACACTGAAGCTTTCTTT
TRBJ2-7,.,TRBV4-1,TRBD2,CASSPSGGHSSYEQYF,TGCGCCAGCAGCCCAAGCGGGGGCCATAGCTCCTACGAGCAGTACTTC